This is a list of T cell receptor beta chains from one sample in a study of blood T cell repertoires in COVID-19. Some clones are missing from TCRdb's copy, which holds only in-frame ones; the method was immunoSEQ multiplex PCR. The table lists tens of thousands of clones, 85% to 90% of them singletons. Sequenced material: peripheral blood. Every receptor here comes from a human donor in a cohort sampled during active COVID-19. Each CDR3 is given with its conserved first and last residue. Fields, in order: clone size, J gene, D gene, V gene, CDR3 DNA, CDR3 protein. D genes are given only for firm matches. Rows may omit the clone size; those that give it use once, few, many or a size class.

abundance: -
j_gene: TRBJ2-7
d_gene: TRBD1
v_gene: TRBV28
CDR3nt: TGTGCCAGCAGTGTTGGACAGGCCTACGAGCAGTACTTC
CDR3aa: CASSVGQAYEQYF

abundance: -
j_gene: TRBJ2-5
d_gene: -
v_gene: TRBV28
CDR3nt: TGTGCCAGCAGTTTTGGAGGGAACCCCCAAGAGACCCAGTACTTC
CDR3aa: CASSFGGNPQETQYF

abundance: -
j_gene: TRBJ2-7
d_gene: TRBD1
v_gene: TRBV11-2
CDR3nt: TGTGCCAGCAGTTTCCGGACAGGGGGTTTGAGCGAGCAGTACTTC
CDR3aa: CASSFRTGGLSEQYF

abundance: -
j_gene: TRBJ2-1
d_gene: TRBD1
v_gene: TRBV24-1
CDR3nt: TGTGCCACCAGTGATTCCGGGACAGGGGGATACAATGAGCAGTTCTTC
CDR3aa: CATSDSGTGGYNEQFF

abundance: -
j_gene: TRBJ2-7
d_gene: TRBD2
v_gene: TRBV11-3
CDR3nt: TGTGCCAGCAGCCTTCCCGGGAGGTTCTACGAGCAGTACTTC
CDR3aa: CASSLPGRFYEQYF

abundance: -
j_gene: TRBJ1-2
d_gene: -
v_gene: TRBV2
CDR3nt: TGTGCCAGCAGTGAGAGGGGGTTTGGGGACTATGGCTACACCTTC
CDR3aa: CASSERGFGDYGYTF

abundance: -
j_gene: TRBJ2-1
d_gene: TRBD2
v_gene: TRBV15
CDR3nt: TGTGCCACCAGCAGAGGTACCTTAGCGGGAGTGGGAAACAATGAGCAGTTCTTC
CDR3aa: CATSRGTLAGVGNNEQFF

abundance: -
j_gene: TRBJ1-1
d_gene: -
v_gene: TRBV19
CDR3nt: TGTGCCAGTAGTATAGGAGGGATAAACACTGAAGCTTTCTTT
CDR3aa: CASSIGGINTEAFF

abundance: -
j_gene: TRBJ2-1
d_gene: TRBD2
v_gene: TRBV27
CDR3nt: TGTGCCAGCAGACGACTAGCGGGAGATTACAATGAGCAGTTCTTC
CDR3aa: CASRRLAGDYNEQFF

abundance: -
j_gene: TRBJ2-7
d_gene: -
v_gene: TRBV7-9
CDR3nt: TGTGCCAGCAGCCCCCTTATCGGGAGTATCTACGAGCAGTACTTC
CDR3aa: CASSPLIGSIYEQYF

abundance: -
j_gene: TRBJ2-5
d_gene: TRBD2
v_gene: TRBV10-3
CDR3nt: TGTGCCATCAGCCGGCGGGAGGGCAGAGGGTTTACCCAAGAGACCCAGTACTTC
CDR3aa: CAISRREGRGFTQETQYF

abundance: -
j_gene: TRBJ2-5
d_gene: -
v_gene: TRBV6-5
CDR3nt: TGTGAGTCCCGGGACACGAGTACAGAGACCCAGTACTTC
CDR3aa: CESRDTSTETQYF

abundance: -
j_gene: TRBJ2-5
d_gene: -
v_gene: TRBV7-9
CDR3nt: TGTGCCAGCAGCTTAGGTCACAGGATCGAGACCCAGTACTTC
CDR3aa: CASSLGHRIETQYF

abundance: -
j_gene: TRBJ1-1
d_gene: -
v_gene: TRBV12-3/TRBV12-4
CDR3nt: TGTGCCAGCAGTTTTCCAAACACTGAAGCTTTCTTT
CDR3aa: CASSFPNTEAFF

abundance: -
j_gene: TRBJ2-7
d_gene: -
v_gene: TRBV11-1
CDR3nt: TGTGCCAGCAGCGCGACTCTCGTAAACGAGCAGTACTTC
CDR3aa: CASSATLVNEQYF

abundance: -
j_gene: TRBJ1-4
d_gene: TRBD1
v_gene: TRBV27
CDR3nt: TGTGCCACCCGGACGGGACAGGCAACTAATGAAAAACTGTTTTTT
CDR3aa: CATRTGQATNEKLFF

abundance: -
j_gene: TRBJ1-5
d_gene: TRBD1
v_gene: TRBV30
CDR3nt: TGTGCCTGGAGTCCCGGGACAGTGATCAATCAGCCCCAGCATTTT
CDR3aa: CAWSPGTVINQPQHF

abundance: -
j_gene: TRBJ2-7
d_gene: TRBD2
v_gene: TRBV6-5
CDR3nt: TGTGCCAGCAGTTACGCCACTAGCGGGAGGGAATACGAGCAGTACTTC
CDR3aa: CASSYATSGREYEQYF

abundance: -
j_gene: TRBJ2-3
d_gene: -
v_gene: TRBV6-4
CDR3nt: TGTGCCAGCAGTGACTCTCCTAGCGGCACAGATACGCAGTATTTT
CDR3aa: CASSDSPSGTDTQYF

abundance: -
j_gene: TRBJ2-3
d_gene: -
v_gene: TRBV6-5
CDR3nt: TGTGCCAGCGATAGCGTCGATACGCAGTATTTT
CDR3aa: CASDSVDTQYF

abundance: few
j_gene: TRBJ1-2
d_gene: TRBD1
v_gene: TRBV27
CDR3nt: TGTGCCAGCAGTTTTCGGCAGGGGGCGAGTGGCTACACCTTC
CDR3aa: CASSFRQGASGYTF

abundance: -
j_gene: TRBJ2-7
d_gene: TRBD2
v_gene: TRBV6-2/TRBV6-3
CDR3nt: TGTGCCAGCAGTTACTTACTAGCGGGAGATCAAGGCTACGAGCAGTACTTC
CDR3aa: CASSYLLAGDQGYEQYF

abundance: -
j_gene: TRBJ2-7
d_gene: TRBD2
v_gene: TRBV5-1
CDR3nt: TGCGCCAGCAGCCCCAAGGGAGGGCCGACCTACGAGCAGTACTTC
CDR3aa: CASSPKGGPTYEQYF

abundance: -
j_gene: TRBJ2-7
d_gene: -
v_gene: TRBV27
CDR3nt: TGTGCCAGCAGTTTAGCTGCGTCTAGCGTCTTCTACGAGCAGTACTTC
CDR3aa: CASSLAASSVFYEQYF

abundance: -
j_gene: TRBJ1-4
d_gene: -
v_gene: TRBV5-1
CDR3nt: TGCGCCAGCAGCTTGTTGGGGGCTATTAATGAAAAACTGTTTTTT
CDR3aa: CASSLLGAINEKLFF

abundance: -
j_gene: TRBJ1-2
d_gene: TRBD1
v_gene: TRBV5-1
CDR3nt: TGCGCCAGCAGCCCCCGGGACAGGGGAAGCTATGGCTACACCTTC
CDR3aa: CASSPRDRGSYGYTF

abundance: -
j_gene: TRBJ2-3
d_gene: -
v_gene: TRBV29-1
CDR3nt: TGCAGCGTCGTGGACAACACAGATACGCAGTATTTT
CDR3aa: CSVVDNTDTQYF

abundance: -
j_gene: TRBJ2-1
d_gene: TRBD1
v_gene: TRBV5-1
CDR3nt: TGCGCCAGCAGCTCCGGGACAGCCCTCCCCTACAATGAGCAGTTCTTC
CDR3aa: CASSSGTALPYNEQFF

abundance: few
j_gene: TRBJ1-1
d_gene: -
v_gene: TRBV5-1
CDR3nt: TGCGCCAGCAGCTTGTCCGACACTGAAGCTTTCTTT
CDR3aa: CASSLSDTEAFF

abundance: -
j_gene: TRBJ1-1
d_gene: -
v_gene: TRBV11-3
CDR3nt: TGTGCCAGCAGACTATTCGGGGAGAAATCGAACACTGAAGCTTTCTTT
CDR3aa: CASRLFGEKSNTEAFF

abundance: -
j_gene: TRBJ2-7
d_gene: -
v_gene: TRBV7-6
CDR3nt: TGTGCCAGCAGCTTGTCCGGGCAGGGCAATGGGGAGCAGTACTTC
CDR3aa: CASSLSGQGNGEQYF

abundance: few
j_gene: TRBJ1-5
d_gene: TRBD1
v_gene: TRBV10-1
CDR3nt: TGCGCCAGCAGTGAGGGGACAGGGGGCAATCAGCCCCAGCATTTT
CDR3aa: CASSEGTGGNQPQHF

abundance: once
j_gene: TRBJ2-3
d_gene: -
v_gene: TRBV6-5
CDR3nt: TGTGCCAGCCTTAAGGGGTCCCTCACAGATACGCAGTATTTT
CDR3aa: CASLKGSLTDTQYF

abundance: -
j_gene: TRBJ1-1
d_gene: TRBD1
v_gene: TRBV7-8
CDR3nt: TGTGCCAGCAGCCCGGACAGGGGTTCCACTGAAGCTTTCTTT
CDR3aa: CASSPDRGSTEAFF

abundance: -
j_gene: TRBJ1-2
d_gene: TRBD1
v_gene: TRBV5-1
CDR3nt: TGCGCCAGCGGTAGGGGACAGGGGACCATACTTGGTGGCTACACCTTC
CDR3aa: CASGRGQGTILGGYTF

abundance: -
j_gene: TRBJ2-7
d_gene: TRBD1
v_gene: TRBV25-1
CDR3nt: TGTGCCAGCAGTGGGCGTGGAAGGGACAGGAATCCCTACGAGCAGTACTTC
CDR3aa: CASSGRGRDRNPYEQYF

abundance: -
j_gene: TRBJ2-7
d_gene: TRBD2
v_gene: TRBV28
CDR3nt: TGTGCCAGCAGCGCCGTTCCGACTAGCGGGAGCTCCTACGAGCAGTACTTC
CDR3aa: CASSAVPTSGSSYEQYF

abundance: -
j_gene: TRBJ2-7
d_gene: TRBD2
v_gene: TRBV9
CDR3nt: TGTGCCAGCAGCACTAGCGGGACTAATTACGAGCAGTACTTC
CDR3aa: CASSTSGTNYEQYF